A selection of T cell receptor beta chains follows, all from one sample in a study of T cell changes during pregnancy in multiple sclerosis. The repertoire was sequenced with immunoSEQ multiplex PCR; TCRdb's copy has only in-frame clones and lacks some. The sample lists 73,000 or so clones; 90% were seen once. Material: peripheral blood, obtained after pregnancy. Receptors were obtained from a female donor in good health, enrolled as a control in a pregnancy study. CDR3s include the opening cysteine and the closing phenylalanine or tryptophan.

j_gene: TRBJ1-2; len: 15; v_gene: TRBV28; CDR3aa: CATSEVAGANYGYTF
j_gene: TRBJ1-5; len: 18; v_gene: TRBV2; CDR3aa: CASSPFPGTGGVYQPQHF
j_gene: TRBJ1-2; len: 16; v_gene: TRBV5-1; CDR3aa: CASSLGQGTSSYGYTF
j_gene: TRBJ2-7; len: 12; v_gene: TRBV5-1; CDR3aa: CASRGESYEQYF
j_gene: TRBJ1-2; len: 12; v_gene: TRBV5-6; CDR3aa: CASSSLNYGYTF
j_gene: TRBJ1-1; len: 14; v_gene: TRBV29-1; CDR3aa: CSVEPEAGWTEAFF
j_gene: TRBJ1-2; len: 12; v_gene: TRBV30; CDR3aa: CAWSLERHGYTF
j_gene: TRBJ2-1; len: 12; v_gene: TRBV6-6; CDR3aa: CASKGAGGEQFF
j_gene: TRBJ1-3; len: 14; v_gene: TRBV7-8; CDR3aa: CASSLGDSGNTIYF
j_gene: TRBJ2-7; len: 12; v_gene: TRBV30; CDR3aa: CAWSVRLAEQYF
j_gene: TRBJ2-7; len: 13; v_gene: TRBV6-1; CDR3aa: CASYPRRGGEQYF
j_gene: TRBJ1-1; len: 13; v_gene: TRBV5-6; CDR3aa: CASKGTGRTEAFF
j_gene: TRBJ2-1; len: 19; v_gene: TRBV23-1; CDR3aa: CASSPEDRGPLSFHNEQFF
j_gene: TRBJ2-5; len: 16; v_gene: TRBV18; CDR3aa: CASSPLTSGRGETQYF
j_gene: TRBJ2-7; len: 13; v_gene: TRBV7-8; CDR3aa: CASSLLGDHEQYF
j_gene: TRBJ1-5; len: 14; v_gene: TRBV10-3; CDR3aa: CAISTDRDNQPQHF
j_gene: TRBJ1-2; len: 14; v_gene: TRBV25-1; CDR3aa: CASSDLGTKPGYTF
j_gene: TRBJ1-4; len: 12; v_gene: TRBV27; CDR3aa: CASSSSHEKLFF
j_gene: TRBJ2-5; len: 14; v_gene: TRBV5-4; CDR3aa: CASSPGLALETQYF
j_gene: TRBJ2-1; len: 17; v_gene: TRBV19; CDR3aa: CASSLRLAGALYNEQFF
j_gene: TRBJ2-2; len: 15; v_gene: TRBV6-5; CDR3aa: CASSRGGVGTGELFF
j_gene: TRBJ2-2; len: 18; v_gene: TRBV4-2; CDR3aa: CASSQDRRLAGAPGELFF
j_gene: TRBJ2-2; len: 15; v_gene: TRBV27; CDR3aa: CASSLAASRTGELFF
j_gene: TRBJ2-1; len: 14; v_gene: TRBV7-6; CDR3aa: CASSLAFGGNEQFF
j_gene: TRBJ2-7; len: 13; v_gene: TRBV4-3; CDR3aa: CASSQDRLYEQYF
j_gene: TRBJ2-2; len: 15; v_gene: TRBV5-6; CDR3aa: CASSLYSDLWGELFF
j_gene: TRBJ2-7; len: 15; v_gene: TRBV27; CDR3aa: CASSLRAESSYEQYF
j_gene: TRBJ1-2; len: 15; v_gene: TRBV10-3; CDR3aa: CAITSPGQGDYGYTF
j_gene: TRBJ1-2; len: 14; v_gene: TRBV6-5; CDR3aa: CASRPANSLYGYTF
j_gene: TRBJ1-1; len: 10; v_gene: TRBV20-1; CDR3aa: CSAAETEAFF
j_gene: TRBJ2-2; len: 14; v_gene: TRBV2; CDR3aa: CASSVARGPGELFF
j_gene: TRBJ2-3; len: 13; v_gene: TRBV19; CDR3aa: CASSFPNTDTQYF
j_gene: TRBJ1-6; len: 15; v_gene: TRBV13; CDR3aa: CASSLLSRGNSPLHF
j_gene: TRBJ2-5; len: 15; v_gene: TRBV5-1; CDR3aa: CASSLVGRDQETQYF
j_gene: TRBJ1-2; len: 16; v_gene: TRBV18; CDR3aa: CASSPALDRGLYGYTF
j_gene: TRBJ2-7; len: 15; v_gene: TRBV5-1; CDR3aa: CASSVGTGGGYEQYF
j_gene: TRBJ2-1; len: 16; v_gene: TRBV7-6; CDR3aa: CASSLGPSGALGEQFF
j_gene: TRBJ1-5; len: 13; v_gene: TRBV5-6; CDR3aa: CASSLRTNQPQHF
j_gene: TRBJ1-1; len: 14; v_gene: TRBV27; CDR3aa: CASSLSAGNTEAFF
j_gene: TRBJ1-1; len: 13; v_gene: TRBV27; CDR3aa: CASSGQGDTEAFF
j_gene: TRBJ2-3; len: 16; v_gene: TRBV9; CDR3aa: CASSVDQGGSTDTQYF
j_gene: TRBJ2-1; len: 16; v_gene: TRBV10-3; CDR3aa: CAIRDISGSGYNEQFF
j_gene: TRBJ1-1; len: 13; v_gene: TRBV12-5; CDR3aa: CASGLTGGERAFF
j_gene: TRBJ2-1; len: 18; v_gene: TRBV30; CDR3aa: CAWSVSWTSGRWANEQFF
j_gene: TRBJ1-1; len: 13; v_gene: TRBV29-1; CDR3aa: CSGSQGGNTEAFF
j_gene: TRBJ1-1; len: 13; v_gene: TRBV5-1; CDR3aa: CASSGTADTEAFF
j_gene: TRBJ1-2; len: 10; v_gene: TRBV20-1; CDR3aa: CSASGRGYTF
j_gene: TRBJ1-1; len: 15; v_gene: TRBV19; CDR3aa: CASSIVFSLNTEAFF
j_gene: TRBJ2-7; len: 15; v_gene: TRBV5-1; CDR3aa: CASSPWDREGVGQYF
j_gene: TRBJ2-5; len: 15; v_gene: TRBV7-2; CDR3aa: CASSSDTFLRETQYF
j_gene: TRBJ2-5; len: 14; v_gene: TRBV19; CDR3aa: CASSSGTGKETQYF
j_gene: TRBJ2-1; len: 15; v_gene: TRBV30; CDR3aa: CAWEPWTSEYNEQFF
j_gene: TRBJ2-1; len: 15; v_gene: TRBV5-6; CDR3aa: CASSLGGSFYNEQFF
j_gene: TRBJ1-1; len: 14; v_gene: TRBV6-5; CDR3aa: CASSWDSVNTEAFF
j_gene: TRBJ2-5; len: 13; v_gene: TRBV7-9; CDR3aa: CASSPGGQETQYF
j_gene: TRBJ2-7; len: 13; v_gene: TRBV30; CDR3aa: CAWSDGGSYEQYF
j_gene: TRBJ1-1; len: 14; v_gene: TRBV5-1; CDR3aa: CASSQFGSYTEAFF
j_gene: TRBJ2-7; len: 13; v_gene: TRBV5-6; CDR3aa: CASTTGDSYEQYF
j_gene: TRBJ1-5; len: 17; v_gene: TRBV11-2; CDR3aa: CASSDLGQGVMNQPQHF